This T cell receptor beta chain comes out of a study of blood T cells in healthy people across ages. Study-wide results and caveats: Investigators treated diversity estimates from one million T cells as underestimates. The study found more naive CD4+ cells and higher diversity in long-lived than aged donors. Per million T cells, TCR beta diversity dropped about linearly as age rose.

On this clonotype itself: What it recognizes is unknown.

Sample-barcoded 5' priming and a J-beta primer mix drove a second PCR of about 6 to 12 cycles. MiXCR was run by TCRdb on the 5' RACE reads, yielding one entry per CDR3 protein. The repertoire holds roughly 720,000 distinct CDR3 sequences, with approximately 53% as singletons. The CDR3 loop spans 15 amino acids. V gave up 7 bases and J gave up 4 bases, with 20 bases separating them. The V gene's germline CDR1 is SGHRS and CDR2 YFSETQ. Sequenced sample: blood. The chain carries TRBV5-1 and TRBJ1-1; no firm D call. This clonotype was obtained from an older man in good health. The CDR3 region has the DNA TGCGCCAGCCACATGGCAGCGGGGTTGAGCACTGAAGCTTTCTTT. Its protein product is CASHMAAGLSTEAFF.